This T cell receptor (beta chain) was obtained from a study of metastatic and nonmetastatic thyroid tumors (dated by TCRdb to the early 2020s). Looking at the study overall: Repertoires from peripheral blood and from tumor or nodule tissue samples of malignant and benign thyroid patients were compared.

The germline V gene (reference sequence) gives CDR1 as DFQATT and CDR2 as SNEGSKA. The V end gives up 5 bases and the J end 7 bases, leaving 10 bases in the junction not matched to a gene. The cysteine opens and the phenylalanine closes a CDR3 of 13 amino acids. Just the 39-base CDR3 DNA is kept, in frame starting at base 1. The paper as a whole reports these results and caveats: In both blood and tumor samples, TCR beta diversity was reported to be significantly higher in malignant tumors than in benign nodules.

This clone is labeled medium-sized (0.01 to 0.1%). Which antigen it targets is not known. Base qualities are not provided; no much larger clone lies one nucleotide away. The method behind the library was PCR. The sequencing machine was an Illumina HiSeq 4000. The TCR beta-chain CDR3 region of each patient was profiled by high-throughput sequencing. On the study's bioinformatics: The researchers built a classifier to tell apart papillary thyroid cancer patients with distant metastasis, based on CDR3 differences among clinicopathological groups. The Shannon index was used to measure repertoire diversity, and the Morisita-Horn index was used to measure how similar tumor and blood repertoires were. The public reads were reprocessed in TCRdb via fastp at Q25 and MiXCR, keeping in-frame beta chains. In this record, the V and J calls reflect TCRdb's handling and not the investigators' own analysis. The sample records thousands of clones, about 14% of which are singletons. The top ten clonotypes cover under 7.5% of the sample.

No patient had received any treatment before thyroid surgery. Using T-cell receptor beta sequencing, the researchers looked back retrospectively at clinical samples from patients, gathered between about 2011 and 2018. Rearrangement joined TRBV20-1 to TRBJ2-7; 8 middle bases align to TRBD2. Sequencing used blood. The receptor was derived from a female donor with papillary thyroid cancer or a benign thyroid nodule (not recorded which). Some clones in this sample may be carry-over from other donors' samples. In nucleotides, the sequence is TGCAGTGCTGAGGGACTAGGGGGGAGGGAGCAGTACTTC. This translates into CSAEGLGGREQYF.